This T cell receptor beta chain was obtained from a study of molecular identifiers for immune sequencing clone quantification. Points from the study as a whole: Among effectors, clones above 20 RNA copies held over 98% of molecules; among naive cells, under 1%.

As regards this clonotype: Antigen unknown. Just one base apart from a much larger clone, this may be a read error.

Preparation methods for the bulk TCR libraries were those previously described, with listed TCR primers. Using its own MiXCR run on the PCR reads, TCRdb lists one record per CDR3 protein. The sample holds just over 95,000 distinct CDR3 sequences, approximately 24% seen once. Sorted naive CD8 T cells were those defined as CD8+CD4-CCR7+CD45RA+. CDR1 is LNHDA, CDR2 SQIVND, per germline (reference sequence). The CDR3 spans 12 residues. This sequence joins TRBV19 and TRBJ2-7; D uncertain. Material: naive CD8+ T cells from blood, with Jurkat cell RNA spiked in. Specified subset: FACS-sorted CD8+CD4-CCR7+CD45RA+ naive T cells. The clonotype comes from a human donor in good health. Some libraries in this study had Jurkat cell RNA spiked in. CDR3 residues: CASGMGLNEQYF. CDR3 bases: TGTGCCAGTGGTATGGGTTTGAACGAGCAGTACTTC.